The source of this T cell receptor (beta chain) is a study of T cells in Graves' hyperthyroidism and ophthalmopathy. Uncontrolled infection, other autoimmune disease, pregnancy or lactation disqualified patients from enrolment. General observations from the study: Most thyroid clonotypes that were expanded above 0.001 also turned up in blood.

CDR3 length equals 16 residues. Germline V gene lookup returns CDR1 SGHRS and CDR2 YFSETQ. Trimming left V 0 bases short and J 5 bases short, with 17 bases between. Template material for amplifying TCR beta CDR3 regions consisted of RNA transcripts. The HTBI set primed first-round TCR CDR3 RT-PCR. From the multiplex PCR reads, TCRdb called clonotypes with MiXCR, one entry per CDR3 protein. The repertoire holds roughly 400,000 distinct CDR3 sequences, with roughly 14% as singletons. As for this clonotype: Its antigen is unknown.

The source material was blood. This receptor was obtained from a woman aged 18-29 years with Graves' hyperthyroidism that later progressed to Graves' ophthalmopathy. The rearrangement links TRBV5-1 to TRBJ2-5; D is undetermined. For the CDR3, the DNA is TGCGCCAGCAGCTTGGGTATCGCGTCTTCCTACGAGACCCAGTACTTC. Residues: CASSLGIASSYETQYF.